The 27 T cell receptor beta chains below were found in one sample sequenced in a study of T cells in Graves' hyperthyroidism and ophthalmopathy. Amplified TCR beta CDR3 regions derived from RNA transcripts. HTBI primers were the set used in a first-round RT-PCR of the TCR CDR3. MiXCR, run by TCRdb on the multiplex PCR reads, gives a single entry per CDR3 protein. The sample holds over 700,000 distinct CDR3 sequences; around a third are singletons and the top ten take approximately 31%. Sample: blood. Every receptor here comes from a woman between 35 and 50 years old with Graves' hyperthyroidism.

This clonotype was seen ten or more times. J is TRBJ1-2 and V is TRBV7-9, with 7 bases that match TRBD1. Trimming cost V 7 bases and J 4 bases; bases outside gene matches: 6. Germline CDR1 is SEHNR and CDR2 is FQNEAQ (reference sequence). The CDR3 covers 13 residues. The CDR3 DNA is TGTGCCAGCACCTCACGGGACAGCTATGGCTACACCTTC. This codes for CASTSRDSYGYTF.

The J gene is TRBJ2-7, the V gene TRBV6-5; D may be TRBD2 (6 bases). V dropped 4 bases and J dropped 3 bases, with 16 bases sitting between them. The CDR3 contains 15 residues. Germline V gene lookup returns CDR1 MNHEY and CDR2 SVGAGI. The CDR3 sequence is CASSSSGVLGYEQYF. The CDR3 nucleotides read TGTGCCAGCAGTTCCTCGGGGGTTCTAGGCTACGAGCAGTACTTC.

The chain recombines TRBV20-1 with TRBJ1-2, with a tentative D call TRBD1 (5 bases). This CDR3 is 17 amino acids long. Looked up from germline, CDR1 is DFQATT and CDR2 is SNEGSKA (reference sequence). Trimming stripped 1 base from V and 2 bases from J, with 20 bases between. In DNA, the CDR3 is TGCAGTGCTAGAGTCCCCATGACAGCCAGGCCCAACTATGGCTACACCTTC. Translating it yields CSARVPMTARPNYGYTF.

J is TRBJ2-5 and V is TRBV20-1; 7 nucleotides align to TRBD2. V gave up 6 bases and J gave up 3 bases; unmatched junction bases: 10. Germline CDR1 DFQATT, CDR2 SNEGSKA (reference sequence). The CDR3 loop spans 14 amino acids. For the CDR3, the DNA is TGCAGTGCCAACTGGCCAGCGGGGAAAGAGACCCAGTACTTC. This gives the protein CSANWPAGKETQYF.

This chain links TRBV5-1 with TRBJ1-1; D call uncertain. CDR3 length: 15 residues. The germline gives CDR1 SGHRS, CDR2 YFSETQ. Trimming took off 6 bases at V and 7 bases at J, with 22 bases between the two ends. CDR3 in DNA: TGCGCCAGCAACCAAGGATCCGGCCCCCTTTATGAAGCTTTCTTT. It is translated as CASNQGSGPLYEAFF.

This clonotype was seen repeatedly, ten times or more. The genes are TRBV5-8 and TRBJ1-3, with D perhaps TRBD1 (5 bases). The CDR3 is 15 amino acids. Trimming removed 2 bases from V and 0 bases from J, with 9 bases in between. CDR1 is SGHTS, CDR2 YDEGEE, per germline. The CDR3 reads CASSFDSYSGNTIYF. Written as DNA, the CDR3 is TGTGCCAGCAGCTTTGACAGCTACTCTGGAAACACCATATATTTT.

CDR3 sequence reads: CASSVAAETSYEQYF. CDR3 bases: TGTGCCAGCAGCGTAGCCGCAGAAACCTCGTACGAGCAGTACTTC. The chain employs TRBV9 and TRBJ2-7; no reliable D call. Trimming shortened V by 0 bases and J by 4 bases, and 14 bases separated the two germline ends. Germline V gene data show CDR1 as SGDLS and CDR2 as YYNGEE. The CDR3 is 15 amino acids.

This clonotype came up many times. J is TRBJ2-7 and V is TRBV7-9; perhaps TRBD1 as D (5 bases). V was pared by 3 bases and J by 3 bases, with 18 bases between. The germline V gene has CDR1 SEHNR and CDR2 FQNEAQ (reference sequence). The CDR3 has 16 amino acids. The chain's CDR3 is CASSLATENVFYEQYF. The CDR3 bases are TGTGCCAGCAGCTTGGCGACAGAGAACGTATTCTACGAGCAGTACTTC. Together with reference TRBV7-9 and TRBJ2-7, the CDR3 gives the full variable domain: DTGVSQNPRHKITKRGQNVTFRCDPISEHNRLYWYRQTLGQGPEFLTYFQNEAQLEKSRLLSDRFSAERPKGSFSTLEIQRTEQGDSAMYLCASSLATENVFYEQYFGPGTRLTVT.

The chain employs TRBV12-3 or TRBV12-4 and TRBJ1-1; D perhaps matches TRBD1 (6 bases). With 8 bases removed from V and 1 base from J, the gap between germline ends came to 8 bases. This CDR3 spans 12 amino acids. This CDR3 reads CASVQGNTEAFF. The CDR3 coding sequence is TGTGCCAGCGTACAGGGGAACACTGAAGCTTTCTTT.

This clonotype was seen only a few times. The chain is built from TRBV7-6 and TRBJ2-7; maybe TRBD1 (7 bases). The J call may be wrong; the DNA end is better matched by TRBJ2-1. This CDR3 has 16 amino acids. Germline V lookup: CDR1 SGHVS, CDR2 FNYEAQ. The CDR3: CASSLVGRGVYNEQFF. CDR3 DNA: TGTGCCAGCAGCTTAGTAGGCAGGGGGGTCTACAATGAGCAGTTCTTC.

This clonotype was observed a handful of times. The rearrangement uses TRBV5-1 and TRBJ1-1, with a possible D match to TRBD1 (6 bases). Germline loops: CDR1 SGHRS, CDR2 YFSETQ. CDR3 length: 14 amino acids. Trimming left V 2 bases short and J 6 bases short, with 14 bases between. CDR3 protein: CASSLQGADSEAFF. In nucleotides, the CDR3 is TGCGCCAGCAGCTTACAGGGAGCCGACTCTGAAGCTTTCTTT. Together with reference TRBV5-1 and TRBJ1-1, the CDR3 gives the full variable domain: KAGVTQTPRYLIKTRGQQVTLSCSPISGHRSVSWYQQTPGQGLQFLFEYFSETQRNKGNFPGRFSGRQFSNSRSEMNVSTLELGDSALYLCASSLQGADSEAFFGQGTRLTVV.

The V and J genes are TRBV10-3 and TRBJ1-6; 9 nucleotides match TRBD1. V was clipped by 10 bases and J by 5 bases; unmatched bases: 9. Germline V CDR1 and CDR2: ENHRY, SYGVKD. There are 15 residues in the CDR3. CDR3 nucleotide sequence: TGTGCCAGTCGAAAGAGGACAGGGGATAATTCACCCCTCCACTTT. Translating gives CASRKRTGDNSPLHF.

This rearrangement joins TRBV6-6 to TRBJ1-1; D unresolved. V was cut by 2 bases and J by 1 base, with 20 bases left in between. CDR3 length: 18 residues. The germline V gene has CDR1 MNHNY and CDR2 SVGAGI (reference sequence). The CDR3 region has the DNA TGTGCCAGCAGTTACCCAGCCGTTGACTGGGCACAGAACACTGAAGCTTTCTTT. Translating gives CASSYPAVDWAQNTEAFF.

This chain joins TRBV7-8 and TRBJ1-2; D unresolved. Germline CDR1 SGHVS, CDR2 FQNEAQ. CDR3 size: 11 residues. V shed 6 bases and J shed 5 bases, with 7 bases lying between them. CDR3 loop: CASRTEYGYTF. CDR3 DNA sequence: TGTGCCAGCAGGACGGAGTATGGCTACACCTTC.

For this clonotype: Being one base from a much bigger clone, this may be a read error. V usage is TRBV7-2 and J usage is TRBJ1-3; D uncertain. Looked up from germline, CDR1 is SGHTA and CDR2 is FQGNSA. V lost 5 bases, J lost 3 bases, and 17 bases lay in between. This CDR3 spans 16 amino acids. This CDR3 reads CASSRVAQMFGNTIYF. In nucleotides, the CDR3 is TGTGCCAGCAGCCGAGTCGCACAGATGTTTGGAAACACCATATATTTT.

A note on this clonotype: One end of the junction fails to match germline, which may point to a read error. V usage is TRBV5-1 and J usage is TRBJ2-5; 14 bases are shared with TRBD2. The length of the CDR3 is 15 residues. Germline V lookup: CDR1 SGHRS, CDR2 YFSETQ. The CDR3 coding sequence is TGCGCCGGCAGCTTGGGACTAGCGGGGGTAGAGACCCAGTACTTC. Its protein is CAGSLGLAGVETQYF.

The V and J genes are TRBV24-1 and TRBJ1-3; D call uncertain. The CDR3 contains 16 residues. The V gene's germline CDR1 is KGHDR and CDR2 SFDVKD. Trimming removed 2 bases from V and 3 bases from J, with 13 bases in between. In nucleotides, the CDR3 is TGTGCCACCAGTGATTCCAGCGGGAGGCTTGGAAACACCATATATTTT. Amino acids: CATSDSSGRLGNTIYF.

This clonotype was found once. V is TRBV6-6 and J is TRBJ1-1; no definite D call. Germline CDR1 MNHNY, CDR2 SVGAGI (reference sequence). Trimming removed 0 bases at V and 4 bases at J, with 6 bases between. This CDR3 contains 13 residues. The CDR3 nucleotides read TGTGCCAGCAGTTACTCTTCGGCCACTGAAGCTTTCTTT. This gives the protein CASSYSSATEAFF.

Only a few counts were recorded for this clonotype. This chain joins TRBV7-2 and TRBJ1-5, with a possible D match to TRBD1 (5 bases). The germline V and J ends were trimmed by 5 bases and 6 bases, with 20 bases remaining between them. Looked up from germline, CDR1 is SGHTA and CDR2 is FQGNSA. This CDR3 is 16 amino acids long. The CDR3 bases are TGTGCCAGCAGCCAAGATTTCGGAGGGGACGGTCAGCCCCAGCATTTT. As protein: CASSQDFGGDGQPQHF.

This clonotype occurred a few times. The genes are TRBV4-3 and TRBJ1-1; tentative D call: TRBD1 (5 bases). Per germline, CDR1 LGHNA and CDR2 YSLEER. The CDR3 covers 14 residues. V was shortened by 4 bases and J by 4 bases, with 13 bases between the two germline ends. In nucleotides, the CDR3 is TGCGCCAGCAGCCGAGGAGGGGAGGGCACTGAAGCTTTCTTT. Its protein is CASSRGGEGTEAFF.

This clonotype appeared a few times. This chain's CDR3 is CASSLIGSGNQPQHF. The CDR3 DNA is TGTGCCAGCAGTTTAATCGGCTCGGGGAATCAGCCCCAGCATTTT. This sequence joins TRBV12-3 or TRBV12-4 and TRBJ1-5; D gene unclear. V lost 2 bases to trimming and J lost 4 bases, with 12 bases between them. This CDR3 spans 15 amino acids.

The chain uses TRBV12-3 or TRBV12-4 and TRBJ2-7; D call uncertain. V lost 3 bases and J 3 bases, leaving 9 bases between the germline ends. There are 13 residues in the CDR3. The CDR3 reads CASSFRIFYEQYF. CDR3 bases: TGTGCCAGCAGTTTTAGGATCTTCTACGAGCAGTACTTC.

V is TRBV10-3 and J is TRBJ2-5; the D is unclear. The CDR3 covers 13 residues. CDR1 is ENHRY, CDR2 SYGVKD, per germline. Trimming cost V 5 bases and J 4 bases, with 11 bases left between them. The CDR3 nucleotides read TGTGCCATCAGTTCGGCCGGTTCAGAGACCCAGTACTTC. Protein product: CAISSAGSETQYF.

This clonotype was detected ten times or more. This chain uses TRBV10-3 with TRBJ2-5; weak D call: TRBD2 (5 bases). The ends were cut back, 2 bases at V and 2 bases at J, with 9 bases in the middle. This CDR3 has 14 amino acids. Germline loops: CDR1 ENHRY, CDR2 SYGVKD. The CDR3 spells CAISEGGEQETQYF. CDR3 nucleotides: TGTGCCATCAGTGAGGGAGGAGAACAAGAGACCCAGTACTTC.

This clonotype was observed a few times. The chain has TRBV30 and TRBJ1-5, with D maybe TRBD1 (5 bases). CDR1 and CDR2 (germline): GTSNPN, SVGIG (reference sequence). V shed 1 base and J shed 3 bases, with 13 bases lying between them. The length of the CDR3 is 15 residues. The CDR3 region is CAWSAGGADNQPQHF. The CDR3 region has the DNA TGTGCCTGGAGTGCCGGCGGGGCAGACAATCAGCCCCAGCATTTT.

This sequence joins TRBV4-3 and TRBJ1-4, with D perhaps TRBD1 (5 bases). Per the germline V gene, CDR1 is LGHNA and CDR2 is YSLEER. Trimming pared 4 bases from V and 4 bases from J, leaving 16 bases between. This CDR3 is built from 16 residues. DNA for the CDR3: TGCGCCAGCAGCCCTTGGGGGAGGGGAGGTAATGAAAAACTGTTTTTT. It codes for CASSPWGRGGNEKLFF.

This clonotype was recorded once. The chain couples TRBV11-2 to TRBJ1-2; 10 nucleotides align to TRBD1. This CDR3 contains 11 residues. Germline V gives CDR1 SGHAT, CDR2 FQNNGV. DNA of the CDR3: TGTGCTGACAGGGGGCGGGGCGGCTACACCTTC. The encoded protein is CADRGRGGYTF.